This T cell receptor beta chain was sequenced for a study of blood T cell repertoires in COVID-19. The CDR3 spans 14 residues. V was pared by 5 bases and J by 2 bases, with 11 bases between. CDR1 and CDR2 (germline): SGHTA, FQGNSA. The data were produced by immunoSEQ multiplex PCR, yet TCRdb's version contains in-frame clones alone and is incomplete. The data show tens of thousands of clones, around four fifths seen once. The V and J genes are TRBV7-2 and TRBJ2-3; possible D gene TRBD1, 6 bases. The sequence derives from a man in his fifties with active COVID-19. Sequencing used peripheral blood. The chain's CDR3 is CASSPGDLTDTQYF. CDR3 in DNA: TGTGCCAGCAGCCCAGGGGACCTCACAGATACGCAGTATTTT.